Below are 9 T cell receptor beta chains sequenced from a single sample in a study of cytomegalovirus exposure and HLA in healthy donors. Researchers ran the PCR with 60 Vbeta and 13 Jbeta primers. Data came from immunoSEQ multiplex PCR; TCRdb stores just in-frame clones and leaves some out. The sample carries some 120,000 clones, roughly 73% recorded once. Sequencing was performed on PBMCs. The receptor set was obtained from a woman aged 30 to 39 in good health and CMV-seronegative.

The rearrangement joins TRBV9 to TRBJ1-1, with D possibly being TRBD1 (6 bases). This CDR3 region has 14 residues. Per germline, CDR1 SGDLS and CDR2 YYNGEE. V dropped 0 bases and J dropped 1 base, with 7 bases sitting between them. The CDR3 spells CASSVGGQNTEAFF. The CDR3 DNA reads TGTGCCAGCAGCGTAGGGGGGCAGAACACTGAAGCTTTCTTT. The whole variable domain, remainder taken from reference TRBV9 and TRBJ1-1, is DSGVTQTPKHLITATGQRVTLRCSPRSGDLSVYWYQQSLDQGLQFLIQYYNGEERAKGNILERFSAQQFPDLHSELNLSSLELGDSALYFCASSVGGQNTEAFFGQGTRLTVV.

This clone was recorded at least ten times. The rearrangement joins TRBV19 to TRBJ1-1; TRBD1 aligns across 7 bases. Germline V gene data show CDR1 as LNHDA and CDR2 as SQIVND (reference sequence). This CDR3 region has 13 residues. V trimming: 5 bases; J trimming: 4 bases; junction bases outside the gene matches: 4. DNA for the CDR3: TGTGCCAGTAGTGGAGGGGGCGGCACTGAAGCTTTCTTT. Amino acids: CASSGGGGTEAFF.

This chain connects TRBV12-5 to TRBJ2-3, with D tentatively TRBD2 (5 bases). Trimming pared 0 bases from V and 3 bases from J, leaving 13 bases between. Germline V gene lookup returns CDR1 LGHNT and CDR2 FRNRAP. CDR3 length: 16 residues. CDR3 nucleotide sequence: TGTGCTAGTGGTTTGGTACTCGGGGTCACGACAGATACGCAGTATTTT. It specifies CASGLVLGVTTDTQYF.

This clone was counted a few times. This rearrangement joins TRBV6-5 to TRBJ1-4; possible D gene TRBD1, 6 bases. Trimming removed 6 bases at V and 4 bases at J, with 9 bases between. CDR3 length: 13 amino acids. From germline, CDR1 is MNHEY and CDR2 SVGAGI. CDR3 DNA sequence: TGTGCCAGCAGACAGGGCAATAATGAAAAACTGTTTTTT. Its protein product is CASRQGNNEKLFF.

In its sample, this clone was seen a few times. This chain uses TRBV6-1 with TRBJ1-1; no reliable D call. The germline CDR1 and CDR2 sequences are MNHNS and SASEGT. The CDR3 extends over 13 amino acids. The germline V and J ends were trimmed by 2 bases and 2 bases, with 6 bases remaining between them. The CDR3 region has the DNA TGTGCCAGCAGTGAACTCAGAAACACTGAAGCTTTCTTT. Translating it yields CASSELRNTEAFF.

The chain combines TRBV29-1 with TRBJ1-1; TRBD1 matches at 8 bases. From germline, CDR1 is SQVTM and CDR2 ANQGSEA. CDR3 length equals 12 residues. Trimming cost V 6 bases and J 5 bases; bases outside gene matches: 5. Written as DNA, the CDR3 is TGCAGCGTCCCACAGGGGGGGACTGAAGCTTTCTTT. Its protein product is CSVPQGGTEAFF.

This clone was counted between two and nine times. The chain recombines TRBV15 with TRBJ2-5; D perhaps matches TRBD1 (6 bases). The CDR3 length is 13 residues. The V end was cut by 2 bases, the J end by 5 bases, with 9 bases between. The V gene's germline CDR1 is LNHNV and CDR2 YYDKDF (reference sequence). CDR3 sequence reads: CATSRNRVETQYF. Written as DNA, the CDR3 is TGTGCCACCAGCAGAAACAGGGTGGAGACCCAGTACTTC. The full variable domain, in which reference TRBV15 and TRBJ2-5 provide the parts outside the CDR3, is DAMVIQNPRYQVTQFGKPVTLSCSQTLNHNVMYWYQQKSSQAPKLLFHYYDKDFNNEADTPDNFQSRRPNTSFCFLDIRSPGLGDTAMYLCATSRNRVETQYFGPGTRLLVL.

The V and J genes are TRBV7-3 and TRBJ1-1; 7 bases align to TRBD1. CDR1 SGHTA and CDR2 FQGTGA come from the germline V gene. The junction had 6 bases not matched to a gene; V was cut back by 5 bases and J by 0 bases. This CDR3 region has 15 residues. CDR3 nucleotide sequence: TGTGCCAGCAGCCGGACAGGACCGCTGAACACTGAAGCTTTCTTT. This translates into CASSRTGPLNTEAFF.

CDR3 DNA: TGCGCCAGCAGCTCTGGGACTAAATCGCACACAGATACGCAGTATTTT. Translated, it gives CASSSGTKSHTDTQYF. The chain combines TRBV5-1 with TRBJ2-3; 7 bases agree with TRBD2. Germline assignment: CDR1 SGHRS and CDR2 YFSETQ. There are 16 residues in the CDR3. V gave up 3 bases and J gave up 2 bases; unmatched junction bases: 9.